A selection of T cell receptor beta chains follows, all from one sample in a study of T cell responses to AZD1222 COVID-19 vaccine. The table came from immunoSEQ multiplex PCR; TCRdb's copy has only in-frame clones and leaves some out. The sample comprises over 85,000 clones, approximately 81% of which are singletons, and over 15% rests with the top ten. This material consisted of peripheral blood, taken on day 0 of AZD1222 vaccination. The receptor set was obtained from an adult in good health. CDR3s include the opening cysteine and the closing phenylalanine or tryptophan. The D gene is left open where the match is weak. A clone size is listed for some rows: how often the clone was seen (once, few, many), or a class if it is expanded.

>-|-|TRBV28|15|TRBJ1-1
CPSSRLNSMNTEAFF
TGTCCCTCCTCGCGACTGAATTCGATGAACACTGAAGCTTTCTTT
>-|TRBD1|TRBV6-2/TRBV6-3|21|TRBJ1-5
CASSYSYFLDRGIYSNQPQHF
TGTGCCAGCAGTTACTCGTATTTCCTGGACAGGGGGATATATAGCAATCAGCCCCAGCATTTT
>-|-|TRBV4-3|14|TRBJ1-1
CASSQDPTVTEAFF
TGCGCCAGCAGCCAAGATCCGACAGTAACTGAAGCTTTCTTT
>-|-|TRBV7-9|13|TRBJ1-3
CASSLFPGNTIYF
TGTGCCAGCAGCTTATTTCCCGGAAACACCATATATTTT
>-|-|TRBV3-1/TRBV3-2|12|TRBJ1-2
CASSVHSYGYTF
TGTGCCAGCAGCGTCCACAGCTATGGCTACACCTTC
>-|-|TRBV18|15|TRBJ1-5
CASSPNGQSNQPQHF
TGTGCCAGCTCACCTAATGGACAAAGCAATCAGCCCCAGCATTTT
>-|TRBD1|TRBV10-3|14|TRBJ1-5
CAISGTGFDQPQHF
TGTGCCATCAGTGGGACAGGGTTCGATCAGCCCCAGCATTTT
>-|-|TRBV2|17|TRBJ2-2
CASSPHGGQRPTGELFF
TGTGCCAGCAGTCCTCACGGGGGACAGCGACCCACCGGGGAGCTGTTTTTT
>-|TRBD1|TRBV29-1|16|TRBJ1-2
CSVGQADWEGPYGYTF
TGCAGCGTCGGACAGGCTGATTGGGAAGGCCCTTATGGCTACACCTTC
>-|TRBD1|TRBV6-5|14|TRBJ1-1
CASYRGGGTTEAFF
TGTGCCAGCTACAGGGGCGGAGGTACCACTGAAGCTTTCTTT
>-|-|TRBV28|14|TRBJ2-4
CASTSRARGNIQYF
TGTGCCAGCACCTCCCGGGCCCGGGGGAACATTCAGTACTTC
>-|TRBD2|TRBV2|15|TRBJ2-2
CASRRQRGYTGELFF
TGTGCCAGCAGGCGACAGCGGGGTTACACCGGGGAGCTGTTTTTT
>-|TRBD2|TRBV9|16|TRBJ2-2
CASSVAGSGGTGELFF
TGTGCCAGCAGCGTAGCAGGTAGCGGGGGGACCGGGGAGCTGTTTTTT
>-|-|TRBV19|16|TRBJ1-1
CASSSTGTRGSAEAFF
TGTGCCAGTAGTTCCACCGGGACTCGGGGCTCTGCTGAAGCTTTCTTT
>-|-|TRBV20-1|11|TRBJ1-1
CSASQQTEAFF
TGCAGTGCTAGCCAGCAAACTGAAGCTTTCTTT
>-|-|TRBV7-2|13|TRBJ2-1
CASSPGRYNEQFF
TGTGCCAGCAGCCCGGGACGATACAATGAGCAGTTCTTC
>once|-|TRBV7-2|14|TRBJ1-2
CASSLAGVYYGYTF
TGTGCCAGCAGCTTGGCAGGAGTCTATTATGGCTACACCTTC
>-|TRBD1|TRBV6-5|15|TRBJ2-7
CAGTRGSAGKGEQYF
TGTGCCGGGACCAGGGGGTCGGCAGGGAAGGGGGAGCAGTACTTC
>-|-|TRBV7-9|11|TRBJ1-1
CASLRGDEAFF
TGTGCCAGCCTGAGGGGGGATGAAGCTTTCTTT
>-|-|TRBV11-1|11|TRBJ2-7
CASSLAYEQYF
TGTGCCAGCAGCTTAGCGTACGAGCAGTACTTC
>-|-|TRBV6-1|17|TRBJ1-3
CASSEALLAGTGNTIYF
TGTGCCAGCAGTGAAGCGCTCTTAGCAGGGACCGGAAACACCATATATTTT
>-|TRBD2|TRBV6-2/TRBV6-3|16|TRBJ2-1
CASSYPAGGLRGEQFF
TGTGCCAGCAGTTACCCTGCGGGGGGCCTTAGGGGGGAGCAGTTCTTC
>-|TRBD1|TRBV6-5|14|TRBJ2-5
CATSNPGQGETQYF
TGTGCCACTTCAAATCCGGGACAGGGGGAGACCCAGTACTTC
>-|TRBD1|TRBV9|18|TRBJ1-2
CASSARGQEGIFNYGYTF
TGTGCCAGCAGCGCACGAGGACAGGAAGGGATTTTTAACTATGGCTACACCTTC
>-|-|TRBV18|14|TRBJ1-2
CASSTPDRNYGYTF
TGTGCCAGCTCAACTCCCGACAGGAACTATGGCTACACCTTC
>few|-|TRBV19|12|TRBJ1-2
CASSIDPAGYTF
TGTGCCAGTAGTATAGATCCGGCTGGCTACACCTTC
>once|-|TRBV27|16|TRBJ1-4
CASSLANRVGNEKLFF
TGTGCCAGCAGTTTAGCCAACAGGGTTGGTAATGAAAAACTGTTTTTT